A selection of T cell receptor beta chains follows, all from one sample in a study of blood T cell repertoires in COVID-19. Assay used: immunoSEQ multiplex PCR; TCRdb lists only in-frame clones, some missing. The sample holds 200,000 to 250,000 clones, roughly 90% seen once. Sample: PBMCs or T cells enriched from blood (not recorded which). All receptors derive from a woman aged 45-65 years in a cohort exposed to, infected with or recovered from COVID-19 (not recorded which). CDR3s include the opening cysteine and the closing phenylalanine or tryptophan. A D gene is named only where the DNA matches it firmly. Only part of the rows carry a size: once, few, many, or a class if the clone is expanded.

CDR3 protein | CDR3 DNA | D gene | clone size | V gene | CDR3 length | J gene
CASSPRDRTDTQYF | TGCGCCAGCAGCCCCAGGGATAGGACAGATACGCAGTATTTT | - | - | TRBV4-1 | 14 | TRBJ2-3
CASSRQGATGYTF | TGTGCCAGCAGTCGCCAGGGGGCGACTGGCTACACCTTC | TRBD1 | - | TRBV28 | 13 | TRBJ1-2
CASSQEQGTNYGYTF | TGCGCCAGCAGCCAAGAACAGGGGACTAACTATGGCTACACCTTC | TRBD1 | once | TRBV4-1 | 15 | TRBJ1-2
CASTPGTGPLSPQHF | TGCGCCAGCACCCCCGGGACAGGACCCCTTTCGCCCCAGCATTTT | TRBD1 | - | TRBV10-2 | 15 | TRBJ1-5
CASSMDRNTGELFF | TGTGCCAGCAGTATGGACAGGAACACCGGGGAGCTGTTTTTT | - | - | TRBV7-2 | 14 | TRBJ2-2
CASRKQASSGNTIYF | TGTGCCAGTAGGAAACAGGCCTCCTCTGGAAACACCATATATTTT | - | - | TRBV19 | 15 | TRBJ1-3
CATSRGTDTQYF | TGTGCCACCTCCCGGGGCACAGATACGCAGTATTTT | - | once | TRBV11-3 | 12 | TRBJ2-3
CASSLVPQGRGVGTEAFF | TGCGCCAGCAGCTTGGTTCCTCAGGGGAGGGGAGTGGGCACTGAAGCTTTCTTT | - | - | TRBV5-1 | 18 | TRBJ1-1
CASSLVGGEEKLFF | TGTGCCAGCAGCTTAGTTGGGGGGGAAGAAAAACTGTTTTTT | - | - | TRBV7-9 | 14 | TRBJ1-4
CASKGQGVNNEQFF | TGCGCCAGCAAAGGCCAAGGGGTGAACAATGAGCAGTTCTTC | - | - | TRBV5-1 | 14 | TRBJ2-1
CASSSGDGNSPLHF | TGCGCCAGCAGCTCAGGGGACGGTAATTCACCCCTCCACTTT | - | - | TRBV5-1 | 14 | TRBJ1-6
CASSKGAKDRGCSYEQYF | TGTGCCAGCAGCAAAGGGGCAAAGGACAGGGGTTGCTCCTACGAGCAGTACTTC | - | - | TRBV21-1 | 18 | TRBJ2-7
CASSRRTGTSYNSPLHF | TGTGCCAGCAGCCGTCGGACAGGGACCTCCTATAATTCACCCCTCCACTTT | TRBD1 | - | TRBV28 | 17 | TRBJ1-6
CASSPGAGMNTEAFF | TGTGCCAGCTCACCGGGGGCAGGTATGAACACTGAAGCTTTCTTT | - | - | TRBV18 | 15 | TRBJ1-1
CASSPRGVNRHEQYF | TGTGCCAGCAGCCCCCGGGGGGTAAATCGCCACGAGCAGTACTTC | TRBD2 | - | TRBV6-2/TRBV6-3 | 15 | TRBJ2-7
CATSDSRDDYGYTF | TGTGCCACCAGTGATTCCAGGGATGACTATGGCTACACCTTC | - | - | TRBV24-1 | 14 | TRBJ1-2
CASSARGRGPSDF | TGTGCCAGCAGCGCGAGGGGGCGGGGCCCTTCTGACTTC | - | - | TRBV2 | 13 | TRBJ2-5
CASSQVTGSSYEQYF | TGTGCCAGCAGCCAGGTAACAGGGAGCTCCTACGAGCAGTACTTC | - | - | TRBV3-1/TRBV3-2 | 15 | TRBJ2-7
CASSLRHGREKLFF | TGTGCCAGCAGCTTACGACACGGAAGGGAAAAACTGTTTTTT | - | - | TRBV7-8 | 14 | TRBJ1-4
CAWSHGPGAGISYTF | TGTGCCTGGAGTCATGGGCCGGGTGCGGGCATAAGCTACACCTTC | - | - | TRBV30 | 15 | TRBJ1-2
CASSTDSTGKYGYTF | TGTGCCAGCAGCACCGACTCGACAGGGAAGTATGGCTACACCTTC | TRBD1 | once | TRBV5-4 | 15 | TRBJ1-2
CATSRERSGTGGEKLFF | TGTGCCACCAGCAGAGAACGTTCCGGGACAGGCGGTGAAAAACTGTTTTTT | TRBD1 | few | TRBV15 | 17 | TRBJ1-4
CASRRTGGISEQYF | TGTGCCAGCAGACGGACAGGTGGAATCTCCGAGCAGTACTTC | TRBD1 | - | TRBV6-5 | 14 | TRBJ2-7
CASSRKTWTAINSPLHF | TGTGCCAGCAGTCGAAAAACCTGGACAGCTATTAATTCACCCCTCCACTTT | - | - | TRBV28 | 17 | TRBJ1-6